At least ten counts were recorded for the clone carrying this T cell receptor beta chain. These data originate in a study of Graves' ophthalmopathy and Graves' hyperthyroidism. A roughly 9.1 ml volume of fresh peripheral blood provided the PBMCs. Germline V gene lookup returns CDR1 SGHTA and CDR2 FQGTGA. The CDR3 contains 14 residues. V lost 3 bases, J lost 4 bases, and 4 bases stayed unmatched. Scientists amplified the TCR beta CDR3 regions from RNA transcripts. The library came from an HTBI-primed first-round RT-PCR and a second-round multiplex PCR. Via MiXCR, TCRdb re-called the multiplex PCR reads, giving one row per CDR3 protein. The sample consists of a few hundred thousand distinct CDR3 sequences, 15% of them appearing once.

The TCR comes from a young woman with stable Graves' hyperthyroidism. Sequenced sample: peripheral blood. This chain joins TRBV7-3 and TRBJ2-5; 8 bases are a match to TRBD2. The CDR3 loop reads CASSFGGAGETQYF. The CDR3 coding sequence is TGTGCCAGCAGCTTCGGGGGGGCCGGAGAGACCCAGTACTTC.